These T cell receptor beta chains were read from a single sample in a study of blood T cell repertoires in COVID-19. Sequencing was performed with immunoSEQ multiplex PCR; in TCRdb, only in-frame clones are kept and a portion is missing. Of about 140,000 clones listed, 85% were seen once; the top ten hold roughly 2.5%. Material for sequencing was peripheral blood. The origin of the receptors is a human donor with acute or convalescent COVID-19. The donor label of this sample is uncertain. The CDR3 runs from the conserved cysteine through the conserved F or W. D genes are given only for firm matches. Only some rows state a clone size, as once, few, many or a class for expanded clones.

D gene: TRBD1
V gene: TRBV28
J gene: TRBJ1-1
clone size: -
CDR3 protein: CASRAPDRATEAFF
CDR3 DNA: TGTGCCAGCAGGGCCCCCGACAGGGCCACTGAAGCTTTCTTT

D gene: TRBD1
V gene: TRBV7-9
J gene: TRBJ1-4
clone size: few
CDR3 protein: CASSLIQGVEEKLFF
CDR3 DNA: TGTGCCAGCAGCTTAATACAGGGGGTTGAAGAAAAACTGTTTTTT

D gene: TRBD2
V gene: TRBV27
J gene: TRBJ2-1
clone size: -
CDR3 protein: CASSTLTSLDEQFF
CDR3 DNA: TGTGCCAGCAGTACGTTGACTAGCCTCGATGAGCAGTTCTTC

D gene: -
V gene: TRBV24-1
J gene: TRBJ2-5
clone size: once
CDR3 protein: CATSDGPLAGETQYF
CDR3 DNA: TGTGCCACCAGTGATGGGCCACTAGCCGGAGAGACCCAGTACTTC

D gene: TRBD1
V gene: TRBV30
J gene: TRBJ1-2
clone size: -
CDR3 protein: CAWNPGQGFYGYTF
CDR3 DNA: TGTGCCTGGAACCCGGGACAGGGGTTCTATGGCTACACCTTC

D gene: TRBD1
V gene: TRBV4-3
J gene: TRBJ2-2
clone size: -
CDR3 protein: CASSQVGQDTGELFF
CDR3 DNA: TGCGCCAGCAGCCAAGTGGGACAGGACACCGGGGAGCTGTTTTTT

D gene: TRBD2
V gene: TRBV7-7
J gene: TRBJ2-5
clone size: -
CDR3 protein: CASSSGGLETQYF
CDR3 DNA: TGTGCTAGCTCCTCCGGGGGGTTGGAGACCCAGTACTTC

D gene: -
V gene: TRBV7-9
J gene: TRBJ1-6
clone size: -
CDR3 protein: CASSSPTGDYNSPLHF
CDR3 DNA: TGTGCCAGCAGCTCCCCTACAGGAGACTATAATTCACCCCTCCACTTT

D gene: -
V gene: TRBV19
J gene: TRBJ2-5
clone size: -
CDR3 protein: CASSLIGGRETQYF
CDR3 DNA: TGTGCCAGTAGTCTAATTGGGGGGAGGGAGACCCAGTACTTC

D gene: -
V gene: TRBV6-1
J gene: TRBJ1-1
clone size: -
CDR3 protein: CASSEERIAEAFF
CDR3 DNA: TGTGCCAGCAGTGAAGAGCGGATCGCTGAAGCTTTCTTT

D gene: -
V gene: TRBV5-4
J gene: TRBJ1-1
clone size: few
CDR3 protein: CASSSQNMNTEAFF
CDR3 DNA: TGTGCCAGCAGCTCTCAAAACATGAACACTGAAGCTTTCTTT

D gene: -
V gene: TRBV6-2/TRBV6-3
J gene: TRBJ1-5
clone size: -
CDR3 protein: CASSRGQYGNQPQHF
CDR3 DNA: TGTGCCAGCAGTCGCGGACAGTACGGCAATCAGCCCCAGCATTTT

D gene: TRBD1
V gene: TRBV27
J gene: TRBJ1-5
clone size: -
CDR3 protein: CASSSDDRATQHF
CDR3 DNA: TGTGCCAGCAGTTCCGACGACAGGGCGACCCAGCATTTT

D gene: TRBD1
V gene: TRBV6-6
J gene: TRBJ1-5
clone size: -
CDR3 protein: CASSRTPPLTGSNQPQHF
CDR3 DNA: TGTGCCAGCAGTCGAACCCCGCCTTTGACAGGGAGCAATCAGCCCCAGCATTTT

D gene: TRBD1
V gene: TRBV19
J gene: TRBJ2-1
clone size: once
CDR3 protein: CASRRGQNNEQFF
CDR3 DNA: TGTGCCAGTCGCCGGGGACAGAACAATGAGCAGTTCTTC

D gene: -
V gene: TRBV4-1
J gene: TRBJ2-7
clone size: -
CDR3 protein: CASSQDSGLTYEQYF
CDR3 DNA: TGCGCCAGCAGCCAAGATTCGGGTCTAACCTACGAGCAGTACTTC

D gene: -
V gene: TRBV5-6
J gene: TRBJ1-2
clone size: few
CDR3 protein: CASSRRAGHGYTF
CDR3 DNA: TGTGCCAGCAGCCGACGGGCAGGGCATGGCTACACCTTC

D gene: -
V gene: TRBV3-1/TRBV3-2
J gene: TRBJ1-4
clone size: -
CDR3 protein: CASSQREKLFF
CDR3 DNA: TGTGCCAGCAGCCAACGTGAAAAACTGTTTTTT

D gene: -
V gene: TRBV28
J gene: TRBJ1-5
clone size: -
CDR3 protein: CASSLAYQPQHF
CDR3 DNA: TGTGCCAGCAGTTTGGCTTATCAGCCCCAGCATTTT

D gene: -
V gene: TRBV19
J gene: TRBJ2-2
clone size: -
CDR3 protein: CASNPSAGELFF
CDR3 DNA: TGTGCCAGTAATCCCTCGGCCGGGGAGCTGTTTTTT

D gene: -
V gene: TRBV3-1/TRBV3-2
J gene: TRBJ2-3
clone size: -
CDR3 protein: CASSQNVEGTQYF
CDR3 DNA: TGTGCCAGCAGCCAAAATGTAGAGGGTACGCAGTATTTT

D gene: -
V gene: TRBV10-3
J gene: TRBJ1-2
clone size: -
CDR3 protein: CAISDRGGRSGYTF
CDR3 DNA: TGTGCCATCAGTGACCGGGGGGGACGAAGCGGCTACACCTTC

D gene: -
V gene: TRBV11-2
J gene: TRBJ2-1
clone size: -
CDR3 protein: CASRNWGEGNEQFF
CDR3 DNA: TGTGCCAGCAGGAATTGGGGAGAAGGTAATGAGCAGTTCTTC

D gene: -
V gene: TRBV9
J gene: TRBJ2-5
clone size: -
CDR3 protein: CASSGAPGRGETQYF
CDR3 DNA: TGTGCCAGCAGCGGCGCCCCGGGGAGAGGGGAGACCCAGTACTTC

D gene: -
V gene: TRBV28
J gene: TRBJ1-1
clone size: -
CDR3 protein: CASSIVSEAFF
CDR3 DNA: TGTGCCAGCTCAATAGTCTCTGAAGCTTTCTTT

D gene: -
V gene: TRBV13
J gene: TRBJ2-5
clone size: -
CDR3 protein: CASSLVGEETQYF
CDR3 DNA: TGTGCCAGCAGCTTAGTCGGAGAAGAGACCCAGTACTTC

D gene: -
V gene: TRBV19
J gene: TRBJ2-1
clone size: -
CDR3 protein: CASSIDLAPLSSYNEQFF
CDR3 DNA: TGTGCCAGTAGTATAGATCTGGCCCCCCTCAGCTCCTACAATGAGCAGTTCTTC

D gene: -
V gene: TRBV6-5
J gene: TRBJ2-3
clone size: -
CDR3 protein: CASSYSKDFTDTQYF
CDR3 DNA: TGTGCCAGCAGTTACTCGAAGGACTTCACAGATACGCAGTATTTT

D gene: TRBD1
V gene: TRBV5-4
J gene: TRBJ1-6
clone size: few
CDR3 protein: CASSPGGNEGSPLHF
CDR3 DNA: TGTGCCAGCAGCCCAGGGGGGAACGAGGGTTCACCCCTCCACTTT

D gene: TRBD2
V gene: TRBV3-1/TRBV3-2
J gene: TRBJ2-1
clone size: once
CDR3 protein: CASSQEFGGSSYNEQFF
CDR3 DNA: TGTGCCAGCAGCCAAGAATTCGGCGGGAGCTCCTACAATGAGCAGTTCTTC

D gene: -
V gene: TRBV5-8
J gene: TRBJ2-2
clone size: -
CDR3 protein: CASSSYRDTGELFF
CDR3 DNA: TGTGCCAGCAGCTCCTACAGGGACACCGGGGAGCTGTTTTTT

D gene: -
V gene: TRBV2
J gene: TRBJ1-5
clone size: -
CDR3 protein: CASSRGRVQPQHF
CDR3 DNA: TGTGCCAGCAGCCGGGGGAGGGTTCAGCCCCAGCATTTT

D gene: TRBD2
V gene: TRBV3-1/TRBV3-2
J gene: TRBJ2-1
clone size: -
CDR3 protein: CASSRKGTSGVSSYNEQFF
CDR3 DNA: TGTGCCAGCAGTCGAAAGGGGACTAGCGGGGTTAGCTCCTACAATGAGCAGTTCTTC

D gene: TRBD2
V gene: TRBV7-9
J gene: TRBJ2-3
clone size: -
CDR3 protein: CASSFLLAGPGGDTQYF
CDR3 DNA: TGTGCCAGCAGCTTCCTATTAGCGGGACCCGGGGGGGATACGCAGTATTTT

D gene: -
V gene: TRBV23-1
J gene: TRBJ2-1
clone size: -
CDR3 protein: CASLPRGAGVLNEQFF
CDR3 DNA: TGCGCCAGCCTCCCTCGGGGGGCGGGAGTCCTCAATGAGCAGTTCTTC

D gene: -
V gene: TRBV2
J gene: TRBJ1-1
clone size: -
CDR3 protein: CASSARLAGMNTEAFF
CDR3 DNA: TGTGCCAGCAGCGCCCGGTTGGCGGGCATGAACACTGAAGCTTTCTTT

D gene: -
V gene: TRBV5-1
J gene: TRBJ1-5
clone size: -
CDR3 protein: CASTLSEGPQRNQPQHF
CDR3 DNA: TGCGCCAGCACCCTATCGGAGGGGCCGCAGAGGAATCAGCCCCAGCATTTT

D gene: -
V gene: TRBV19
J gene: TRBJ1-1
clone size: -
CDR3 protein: CASSGVGGGWNTEAFF
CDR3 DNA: TGTGCCAGTAGTGGGGTCGGCGGGGGTTGGAACACTGAAGCTTTCTTT

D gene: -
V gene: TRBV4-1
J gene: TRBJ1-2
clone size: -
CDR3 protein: CASSQDQRLEGIYGYTF
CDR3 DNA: TGCGCCAGCAGCCAAGATCAAAGATTGGAGGGGATCTATGGCTACACCTTC

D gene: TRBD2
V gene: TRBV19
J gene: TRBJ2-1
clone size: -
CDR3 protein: CASSSPGLAGAHEQFF
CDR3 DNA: TGTGCCAGTAGTTCCCCCGGGCTAGCGGGAGCCCATGAGCAGTTCTTC

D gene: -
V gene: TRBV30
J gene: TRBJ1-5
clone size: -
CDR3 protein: CAWSMAGRSRNQPQHF
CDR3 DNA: TGTGCCTGGAGTATGGCAGGGCGGTCTAGGAATCAGCCCCAGCATTTT

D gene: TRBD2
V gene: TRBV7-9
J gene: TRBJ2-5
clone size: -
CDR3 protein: CASSLLAGVEETQYF
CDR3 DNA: TGTGCCAGCAGCTTACTAGCGGGAGTGGAAGAGACCCAGTACTTC

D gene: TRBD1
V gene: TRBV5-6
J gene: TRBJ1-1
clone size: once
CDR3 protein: CASSFRALKGQTNTEAFF
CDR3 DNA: TGTGCCAGCAGCTTTAGAGCCTTGAAGGGACAGACGAACACTGAAGCTTTCTTT

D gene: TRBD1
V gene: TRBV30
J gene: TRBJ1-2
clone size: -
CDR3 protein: CAWSATGLDGYTF
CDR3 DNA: TGTGCCTGGAGTGCGACAGGGCTGGATGGCTACACCTTC

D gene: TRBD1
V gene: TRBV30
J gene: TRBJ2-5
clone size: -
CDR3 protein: CAWSGQAQETQYF
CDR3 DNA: TGTGCCTGGAGCGGACAGGCCCAAGAGACCCAGTACTTC

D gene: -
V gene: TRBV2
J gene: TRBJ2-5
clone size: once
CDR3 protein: CASMISVHRQETQYF
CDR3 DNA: TGTGCCAGCATGATCAGCGTCCACCGACAAGAGACCCAGTACTTC

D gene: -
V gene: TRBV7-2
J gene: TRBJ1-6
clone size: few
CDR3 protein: CASSLEVLQAGSPLHF
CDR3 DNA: TGTGCCAGCAGCTTAGAAGTTTTACAGGCTGGTTCACCCCTCCACTTT

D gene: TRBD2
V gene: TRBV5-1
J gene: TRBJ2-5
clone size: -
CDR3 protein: CASSAGTSGSGEETQYF
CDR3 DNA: TGCGCCAGCAGCGCGGGGACTAGCGGGAGTGGTGAGGAGACCCAGTACTTC

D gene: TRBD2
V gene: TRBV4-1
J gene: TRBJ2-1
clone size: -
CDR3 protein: CASSQENKRGGEQFF
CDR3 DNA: TGCGCCAGCAGCCAAGAGAATAAGCGGGGGGGTGAGCAGTTCTTC

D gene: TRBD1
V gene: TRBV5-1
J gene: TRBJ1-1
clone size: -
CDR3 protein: CASSWGTGVNTEAFF
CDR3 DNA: TGCGCCAGCAGCTGGGGAACAGGGGTGAACACTGAAGCTTTCTTT

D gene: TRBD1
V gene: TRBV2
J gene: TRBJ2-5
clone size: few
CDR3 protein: CASRFRDRGLQETQYF
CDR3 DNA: TGTGCCAGCAGATTCCGGGACAGGGGGCTCCAAGAGACCCAGTACTTC

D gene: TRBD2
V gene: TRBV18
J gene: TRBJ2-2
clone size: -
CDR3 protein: CASSPTRGGAAGELFF
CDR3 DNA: TGTGCCAGCTCACCAACCCGGGGGGGCGCTGCCGGGGAGCTGTTTTTT

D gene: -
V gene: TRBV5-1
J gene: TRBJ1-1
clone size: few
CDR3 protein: CASSIGGEMNTEAFF
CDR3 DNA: TGCGCCAGCAGCATAGGAGGGGAGATGAACACTGAAGCTTTCTTT

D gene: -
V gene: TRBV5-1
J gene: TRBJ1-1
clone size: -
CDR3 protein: CASSLGPKAGNTEAFF
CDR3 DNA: TGCGCCAGCAGCTTGGGACCAAAGGCGGGGAACACTGAAGCTTTCTTT

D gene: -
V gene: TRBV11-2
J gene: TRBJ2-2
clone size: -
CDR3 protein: CASSLVLRNKNTGELFF
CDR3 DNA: TGTGCCAGCAGCTTAGTATTACGTAACAAGAACACCGGGGAGCTGTTTTTT